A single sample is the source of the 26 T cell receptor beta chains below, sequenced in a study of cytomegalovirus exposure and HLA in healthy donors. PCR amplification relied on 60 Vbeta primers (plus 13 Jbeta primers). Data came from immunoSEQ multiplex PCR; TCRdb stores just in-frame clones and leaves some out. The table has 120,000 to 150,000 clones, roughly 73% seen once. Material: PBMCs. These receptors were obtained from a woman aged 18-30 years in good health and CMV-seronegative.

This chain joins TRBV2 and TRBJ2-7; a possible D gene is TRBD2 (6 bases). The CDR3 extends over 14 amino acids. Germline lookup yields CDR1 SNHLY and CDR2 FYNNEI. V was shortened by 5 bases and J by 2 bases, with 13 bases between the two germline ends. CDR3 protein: CASSPVRLAYEQYV. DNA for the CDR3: TGTGCCAGCAGTCCCGTGCGACTAGCCTACGAGCAGTACGTC.

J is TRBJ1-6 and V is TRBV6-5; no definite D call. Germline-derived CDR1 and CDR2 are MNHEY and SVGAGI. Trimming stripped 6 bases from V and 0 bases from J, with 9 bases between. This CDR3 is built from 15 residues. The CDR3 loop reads CASRRKSSYNSPLHF. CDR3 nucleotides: TGTGCCAGCAGGAGAAAGAGCTCCTATAATTCACCCCTCCACTTT.

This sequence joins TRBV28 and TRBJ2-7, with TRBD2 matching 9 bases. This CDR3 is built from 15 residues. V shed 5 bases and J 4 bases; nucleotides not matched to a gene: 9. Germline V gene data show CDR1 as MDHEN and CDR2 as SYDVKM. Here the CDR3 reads CASSTLSGGHYEQYF. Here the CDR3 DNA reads TGTGCCAGCAGTACTCTTAGCGGGGGCCATTACGAGCAGTACTTC.

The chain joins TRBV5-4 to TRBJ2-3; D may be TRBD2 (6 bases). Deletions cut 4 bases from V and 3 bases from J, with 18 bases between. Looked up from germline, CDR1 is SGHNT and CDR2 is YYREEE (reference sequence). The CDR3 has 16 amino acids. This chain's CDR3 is CASSPEGQYRTDTQYF. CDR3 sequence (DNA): TGTGCCAGCAGCCCGGAGGGCCAATATCGAACAGATACGCAGTATTTT.

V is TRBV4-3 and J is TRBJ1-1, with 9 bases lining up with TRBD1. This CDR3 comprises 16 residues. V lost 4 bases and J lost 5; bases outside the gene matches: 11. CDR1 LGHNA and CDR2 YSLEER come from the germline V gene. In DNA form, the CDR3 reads TGCGCCAGCAGCCTTGAGGGGGCCGGGACAGGGACTGAAGCTTTCTTT. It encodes CASSLEGAGTGTEAFF.

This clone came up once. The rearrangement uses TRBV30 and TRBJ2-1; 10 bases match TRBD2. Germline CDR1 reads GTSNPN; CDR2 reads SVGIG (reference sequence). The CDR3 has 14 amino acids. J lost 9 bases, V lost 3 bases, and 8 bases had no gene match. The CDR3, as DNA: TGTGCCTGGAGGGAAGCGGGAGGGCCCCGTGAGCAGTTCTTC. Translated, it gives CAWREAGGPREQFF.

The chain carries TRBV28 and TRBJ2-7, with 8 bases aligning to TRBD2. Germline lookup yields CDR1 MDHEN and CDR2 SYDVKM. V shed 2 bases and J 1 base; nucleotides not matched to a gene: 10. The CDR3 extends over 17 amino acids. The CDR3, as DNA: TGTGCCAGCAGTTTAGGACTAGCCGGGACGTTTTCCTACGAGCAGTACTTC. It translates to CASSLGLAGTFSYEQYF.

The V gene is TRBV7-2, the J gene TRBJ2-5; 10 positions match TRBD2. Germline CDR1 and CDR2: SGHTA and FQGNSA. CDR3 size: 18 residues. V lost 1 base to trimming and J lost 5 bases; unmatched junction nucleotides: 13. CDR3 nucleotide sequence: TGTGCCAGCAGCTTAGGAGCGGGAGGGCAGGGGTCACTGGAGACCCAGTACTTC. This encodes CASSLGAGGQGSLETQYF.

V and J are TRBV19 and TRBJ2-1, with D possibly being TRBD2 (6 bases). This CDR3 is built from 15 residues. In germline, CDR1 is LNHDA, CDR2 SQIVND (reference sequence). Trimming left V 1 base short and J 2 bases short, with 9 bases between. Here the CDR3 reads CASSIAGVPYNEQFF. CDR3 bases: TGTGCCAGTAGTATAGCGGGAGTACCCTACAATGAGCAGTTCTTC.

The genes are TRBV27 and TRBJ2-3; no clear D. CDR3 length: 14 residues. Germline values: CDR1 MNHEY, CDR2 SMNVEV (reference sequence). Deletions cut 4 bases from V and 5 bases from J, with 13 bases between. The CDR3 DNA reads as TGTGCCAGCAGTTCTCAGTACGCGGTAGATACGCAGTATTTT. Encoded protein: CASSSQYAVDTQYF.

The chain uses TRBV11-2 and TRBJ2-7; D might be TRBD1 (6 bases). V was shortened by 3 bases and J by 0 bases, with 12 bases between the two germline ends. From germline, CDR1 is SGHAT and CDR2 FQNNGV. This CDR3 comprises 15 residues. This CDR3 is CASSFDWTDSYEQYF. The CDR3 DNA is TGTGCCAGCAGCTTCGATTGGACAGACTCCTACGAGCAGTACTTC.

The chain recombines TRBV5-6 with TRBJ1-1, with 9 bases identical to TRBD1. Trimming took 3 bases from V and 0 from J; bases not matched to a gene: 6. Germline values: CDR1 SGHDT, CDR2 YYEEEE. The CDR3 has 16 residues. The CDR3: CASSSGQGGVNTEAFF. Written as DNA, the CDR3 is TGTGCCAGCAGCTCGGGACAGGGAGGAGTGAACACTGAAGCTTTCTTT. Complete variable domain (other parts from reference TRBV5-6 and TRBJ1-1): DAGVTQSPTHLIKTRGQQVTLRCSPKSGHDTVSWYQQALGQGPQFIFQYYEEEERQRGNFPDRFSGHQFPNYSSELNVNALLLGDSALYLCASSSGQGGVNTEAFFGQGTRLTVV.

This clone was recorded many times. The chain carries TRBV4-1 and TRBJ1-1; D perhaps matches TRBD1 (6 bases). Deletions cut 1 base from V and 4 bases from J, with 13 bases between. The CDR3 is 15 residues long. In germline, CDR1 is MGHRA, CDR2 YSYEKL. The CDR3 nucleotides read TGCGCCAGCAGCCAAGTGGGGGGGCTTGGCACTGAAGCTTTCTTT. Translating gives CASSQVGGLGTEAFF.

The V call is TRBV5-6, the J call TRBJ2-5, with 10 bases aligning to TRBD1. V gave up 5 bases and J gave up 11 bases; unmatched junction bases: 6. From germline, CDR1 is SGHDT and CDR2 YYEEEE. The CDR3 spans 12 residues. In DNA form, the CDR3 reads TGTGCCAGCAGGGGGACAGGGGATGAGCAGTACTTC. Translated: CASRGTGDEQYF. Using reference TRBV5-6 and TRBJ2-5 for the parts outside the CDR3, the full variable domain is DAGVTQSPTHLIKTRGQQVTLRCSPKSGHDTVSWYQQALGQGPQFIFQYYEEEERQRGNFPDRFSGHQFPNYSSELNVNALLLGDSALYLCASRGTGDEQYFGPGTRLLVL.

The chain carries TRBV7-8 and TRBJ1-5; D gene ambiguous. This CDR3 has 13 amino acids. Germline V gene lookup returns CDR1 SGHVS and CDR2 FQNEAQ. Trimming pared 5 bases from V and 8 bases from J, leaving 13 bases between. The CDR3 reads CASSLNAREPQHF. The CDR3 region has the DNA TGTGCCAGCAGCCTAAACGCCCGGGAGCCCCAGCATTTT.

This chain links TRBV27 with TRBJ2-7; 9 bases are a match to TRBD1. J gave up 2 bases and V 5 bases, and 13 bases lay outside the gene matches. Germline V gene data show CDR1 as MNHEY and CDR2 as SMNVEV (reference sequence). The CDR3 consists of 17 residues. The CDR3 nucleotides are TGTGCCAGCAGTAAACCAATCGCCGGGACAGGGACCTACGAGCAGTACGTC. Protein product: CASSKPIAGTGTYEQYV.

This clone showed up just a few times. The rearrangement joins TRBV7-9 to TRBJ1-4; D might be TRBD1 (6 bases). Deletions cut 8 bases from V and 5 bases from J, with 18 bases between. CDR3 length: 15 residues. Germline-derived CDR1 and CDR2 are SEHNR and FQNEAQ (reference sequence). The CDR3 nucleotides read TGTGCCAGCGGAGGGGGGGGTTGGGGAAATGAAAAACTGTTTTTT. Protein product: CASGGGGWGNEKLFF.

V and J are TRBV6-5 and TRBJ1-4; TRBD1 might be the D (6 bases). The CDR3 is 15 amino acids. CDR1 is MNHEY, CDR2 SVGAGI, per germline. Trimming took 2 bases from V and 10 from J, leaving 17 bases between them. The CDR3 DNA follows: TGTGCCAGCAGTTACGAGGCCGGGACATCTGGAAAACTGTTTTTT. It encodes CASSYEAGTSGKLFF.

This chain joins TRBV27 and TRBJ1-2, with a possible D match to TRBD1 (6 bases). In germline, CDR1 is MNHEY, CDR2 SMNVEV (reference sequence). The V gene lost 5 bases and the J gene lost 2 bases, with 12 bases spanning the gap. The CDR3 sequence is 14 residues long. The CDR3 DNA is TGTGCCAGCAGTGCAGGGGCTTCGAACTATGGCTACACCTTC. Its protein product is CASSAGASNYGYTF.

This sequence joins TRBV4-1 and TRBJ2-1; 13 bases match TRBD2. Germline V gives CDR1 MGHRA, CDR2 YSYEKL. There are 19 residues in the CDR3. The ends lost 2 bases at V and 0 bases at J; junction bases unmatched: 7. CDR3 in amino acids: CASSQLPGLAGSSYNEQFF. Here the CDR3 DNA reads TGCGCCAGCAGCCAACTTCCGGGACTAGCGGGGAGCTCCTACAATGAGCAGTTCTTC.

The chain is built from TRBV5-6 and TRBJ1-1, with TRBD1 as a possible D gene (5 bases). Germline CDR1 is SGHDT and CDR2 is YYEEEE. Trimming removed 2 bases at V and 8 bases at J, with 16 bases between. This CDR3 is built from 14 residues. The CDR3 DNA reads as TGTGCCAGCAGCTTCGGGCAGGGCGCTGGGGAAGCTTTCTTT. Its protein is CASSFGQGAGEAFF.

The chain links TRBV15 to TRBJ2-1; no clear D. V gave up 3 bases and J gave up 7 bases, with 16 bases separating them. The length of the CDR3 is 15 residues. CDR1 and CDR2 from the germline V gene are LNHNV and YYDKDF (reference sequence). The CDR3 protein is CATSSAVHRLNEQFF. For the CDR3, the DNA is TGTGCCACCAGCAGTGCGGTCCACCGCCTGAATGAGCAGTTCTTC. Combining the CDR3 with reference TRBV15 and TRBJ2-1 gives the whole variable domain DAMVIQNPRYQVTQFGKPVTLSCSQTLNHNVMYWYQQKSSQAPKLLFHYYDKDFNNEADTPDNFQSRRPNTSFCFLDIRSPGLGDTAMYLCATSSAVHRLNEQFFGPGTRLTVL.

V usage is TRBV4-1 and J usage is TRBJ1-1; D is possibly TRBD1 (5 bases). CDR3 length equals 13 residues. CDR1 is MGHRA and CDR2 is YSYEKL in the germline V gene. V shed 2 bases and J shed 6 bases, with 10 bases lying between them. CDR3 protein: CASSQIWGSEAFF. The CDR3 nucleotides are TGCGCCAGCAGCCAAATATGGGGCTCTGAAGCTTTCTTT.

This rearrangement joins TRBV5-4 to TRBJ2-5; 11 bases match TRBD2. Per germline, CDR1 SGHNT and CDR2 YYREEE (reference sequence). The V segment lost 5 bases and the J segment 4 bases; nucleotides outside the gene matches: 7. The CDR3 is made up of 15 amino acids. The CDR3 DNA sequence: TGTGCCAGCAGATCGACTAGCGGGGCAATAGAGACCCAGTACTTC. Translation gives CASRSTSGAIETQYF.

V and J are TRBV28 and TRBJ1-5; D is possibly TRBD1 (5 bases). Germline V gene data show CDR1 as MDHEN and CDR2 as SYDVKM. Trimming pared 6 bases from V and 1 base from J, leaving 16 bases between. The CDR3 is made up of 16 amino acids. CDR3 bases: TGTGCCAGCAGACCCACCGGGGGGGGAAGCAATCAGCCCCAGCATTTT. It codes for CASRPTGGGSNQPQHF.

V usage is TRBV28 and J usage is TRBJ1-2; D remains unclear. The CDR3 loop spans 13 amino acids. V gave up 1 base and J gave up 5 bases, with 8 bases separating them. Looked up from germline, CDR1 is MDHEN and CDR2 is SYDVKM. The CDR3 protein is CASSLSTQYGYTF. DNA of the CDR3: TGTGCCAGCAGTTTATCGACACAGTATGGCTACACCTTC.